This TCR beta chain was sequenced during a study of blood T cell repertoires in COVID-19. Overall study context: Both acute and convalescent COVID-19 samples were obtained from the United States, Italy and Spain.

As originally analysed: Counts of nucleated cells, estimated from reference gene primer amplification, were obtained. Sequenced by immunoSEQ multiplex PCR; TCRdb stores in-frame clones only, minus some. D and trimming were read from the DNA, whereas the V and J calls and clone size are those reported in that table. Here the sample spans over 200,000 clones, 70% to 90% being singletons. Those enrolled, adults aged roughly 18 to 100 years, came from some 23 US areas. Participant reports of clinical history set cohort assignment. This clonotype was obtained from a man younger than 40 who had recovered from COVID-19. What was sequenced was PBMCs or T cells enriched from blood (not recorded which).

CDR3 bases: TGCGCCAGCAGCCAAACCTCACGAGGCGAGTACCAAGAGACCCAGTACTTC. This sequence encodes CASSQTSRGEYQETQYF. The V call is TRBV4-3, the J call TRBJ2-5, with no clear D. The CDR3 length is 17 residues. Germline loops: CDR1 LGHNA, CDR2 YSLEER. V shed 2 bases and J shed 0 bases, with 16 bases lying between them.